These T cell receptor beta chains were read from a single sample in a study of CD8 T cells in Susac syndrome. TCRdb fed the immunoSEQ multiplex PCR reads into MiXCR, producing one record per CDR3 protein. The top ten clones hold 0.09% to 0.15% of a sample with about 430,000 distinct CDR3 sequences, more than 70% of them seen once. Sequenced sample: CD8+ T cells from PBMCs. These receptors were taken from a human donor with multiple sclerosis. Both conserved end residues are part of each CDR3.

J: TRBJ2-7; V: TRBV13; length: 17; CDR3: CASSQRRTSGRNYEQYF
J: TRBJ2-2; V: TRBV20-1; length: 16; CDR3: CSARDPQSHSTGELFF
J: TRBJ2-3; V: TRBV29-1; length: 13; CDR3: CSVDLHSTDTQYF
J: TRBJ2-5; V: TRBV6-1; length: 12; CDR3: CASRQGAPGKYF
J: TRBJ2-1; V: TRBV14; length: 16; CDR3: CASSPEDTFTNNEQFF
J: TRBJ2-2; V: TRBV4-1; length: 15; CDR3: CASSQDAGRSGELFF
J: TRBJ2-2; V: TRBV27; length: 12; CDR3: CASSLSGKELFF
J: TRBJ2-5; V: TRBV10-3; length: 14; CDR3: CAISELAGSETQYF
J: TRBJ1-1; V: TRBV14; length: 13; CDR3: CASSQAGYTEAFF
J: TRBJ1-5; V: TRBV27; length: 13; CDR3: CASSRKSNQPQHF
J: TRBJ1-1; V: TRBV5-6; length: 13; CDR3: CASSFIRGTEAFF
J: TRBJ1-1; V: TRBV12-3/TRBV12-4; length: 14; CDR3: CASRTLIKDTEAFF
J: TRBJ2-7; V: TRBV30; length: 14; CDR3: CAWSAKDLSYEQYF
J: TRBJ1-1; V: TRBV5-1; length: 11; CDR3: CASSYKNEAFF
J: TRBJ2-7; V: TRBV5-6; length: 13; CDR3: CASKDRVRDEQYF
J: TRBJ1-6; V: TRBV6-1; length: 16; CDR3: CASSELYQGPNSPLHF
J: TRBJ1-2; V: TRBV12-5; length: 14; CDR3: CASGPDRGNYGYTF
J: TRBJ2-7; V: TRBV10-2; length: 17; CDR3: CASSDRSSVTGAYEQYF
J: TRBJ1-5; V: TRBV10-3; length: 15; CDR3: CAISDSRDGYQPQHF
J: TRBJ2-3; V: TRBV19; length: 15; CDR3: CASMEGQGHTDTQYF
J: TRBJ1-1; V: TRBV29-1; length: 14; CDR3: CSVEPGDLNTEAFF
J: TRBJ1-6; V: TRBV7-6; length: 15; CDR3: CASSLGQGVNSPLHF
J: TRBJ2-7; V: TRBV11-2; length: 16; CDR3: CASSSHRTSGSYEQYF
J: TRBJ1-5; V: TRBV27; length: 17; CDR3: CASSLSGQGNINQPQHF
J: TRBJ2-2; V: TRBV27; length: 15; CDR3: CATSGTTPDTGELFF
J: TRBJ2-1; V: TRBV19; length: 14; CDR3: CASSIAASYNEQFF
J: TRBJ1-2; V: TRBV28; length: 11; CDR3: CASSPPGGYTF
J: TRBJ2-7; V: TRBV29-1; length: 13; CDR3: CSASGGSTIEQYF
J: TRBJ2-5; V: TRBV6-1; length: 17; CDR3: CASSEAEGSVNQETQYF
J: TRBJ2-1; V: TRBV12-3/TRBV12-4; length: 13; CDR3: CASSSFTGYEQFF
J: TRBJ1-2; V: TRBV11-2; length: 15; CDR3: CASSLVVGGGYGYTF
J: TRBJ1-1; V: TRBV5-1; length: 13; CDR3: CASSLVSDTEAFF